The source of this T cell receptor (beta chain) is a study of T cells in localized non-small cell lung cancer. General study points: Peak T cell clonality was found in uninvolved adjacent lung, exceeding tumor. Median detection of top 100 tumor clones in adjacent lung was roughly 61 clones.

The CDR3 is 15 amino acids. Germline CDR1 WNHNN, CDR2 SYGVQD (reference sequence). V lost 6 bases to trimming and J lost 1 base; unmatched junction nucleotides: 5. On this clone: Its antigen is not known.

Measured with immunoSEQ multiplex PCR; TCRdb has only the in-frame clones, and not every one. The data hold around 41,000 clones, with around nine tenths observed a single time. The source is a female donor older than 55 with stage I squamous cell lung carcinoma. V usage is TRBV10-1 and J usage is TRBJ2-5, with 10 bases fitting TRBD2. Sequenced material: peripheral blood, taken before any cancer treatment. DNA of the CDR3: TGCGCCAGCAGCAAAGGACTAGCGGTCCAAGAGACCCAGTACTTC. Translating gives CASSKGLAVQETQYF.